This TCR beta chain originates from a study of CD8+CD57+ T cells in acquired aplastic anemia. The study, taken as a whole, reports: Patients and controls turned out to have 25 to 30 CD8+ CDR3 sequences in common. Significance was not reached for CD8+ Simpson's diversity between patients and controls.

Researchers used genomic DNA as the template to profile TCR beta VDJ and CDR3. TCRdb reprocessed the reads via MiXCR and lists one record per CDR3 protein. The profile shows roughly 300,000 distinct CDR3 sequences, 55% to 60% of them singletons. This clonotype was seen more than once but under ten times. Antigen unknown. CDR3 length equals 15 residues. Germline assignment: CDR1 MNHEY and CDR2 SMNVEV (reference sequence). With V trimmed by 5 bases and J by 0 bases, 4 bases remained unmatched. J is TRBJ2-1 and V is TRBV27, with TRBD2 matching 7 bases. The clonotype comes from a human donor with severe aplastic anemia or a healthy control (not recorded which). Material for sequencing was sorted CD4+, CD8+, or CD8+CD57+ T cells (not recorded which) from PBMCs. CDR3: CASSPWGGSYNEQFF. CDR3 in DNA: TGTGCCAGCAGTCCGTGGGGGGGCTCCTACAATGAGCAGTTCTTC.